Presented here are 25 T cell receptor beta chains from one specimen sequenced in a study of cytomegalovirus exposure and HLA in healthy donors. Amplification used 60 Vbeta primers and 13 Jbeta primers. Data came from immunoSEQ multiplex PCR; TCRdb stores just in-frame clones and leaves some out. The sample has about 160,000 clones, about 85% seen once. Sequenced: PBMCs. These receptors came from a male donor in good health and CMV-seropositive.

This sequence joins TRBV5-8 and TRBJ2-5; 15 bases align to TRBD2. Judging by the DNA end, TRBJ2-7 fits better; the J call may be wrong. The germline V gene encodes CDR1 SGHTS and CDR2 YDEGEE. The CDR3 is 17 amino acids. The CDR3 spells CASRYSGLAGGSYEQYF. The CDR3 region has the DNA TGTGCCAGCAGATATTCGGGACTAGCGGGAGGATCCTACGAGCAGTACTTC.

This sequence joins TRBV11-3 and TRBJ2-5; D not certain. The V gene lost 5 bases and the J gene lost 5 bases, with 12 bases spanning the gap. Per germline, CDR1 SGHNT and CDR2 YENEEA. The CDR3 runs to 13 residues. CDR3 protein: CASSAQYGETQYF. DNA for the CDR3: TGTGCCAGCAGCGCACAGTATGGTGAGACCCAGTACTTC.

In DNA, the CDR3 is TGTGCCAGCAGCTTGGGCAGGGTGTACAATGAGCAGTTCTTC. Translated: CASSLGRVYNEQFF. The rearrangement uses TRBV6-5 and TRBJ2-1, with D possibly matching TRBD1 (5 bases). Germline CDR1 is MNHEY and CDR2 is SVGAGI. Trimming shortened V by 6 bases and J by 4 bases, and 13 bases separated the two germline ends. This CDR3 is 14 amino acids long.

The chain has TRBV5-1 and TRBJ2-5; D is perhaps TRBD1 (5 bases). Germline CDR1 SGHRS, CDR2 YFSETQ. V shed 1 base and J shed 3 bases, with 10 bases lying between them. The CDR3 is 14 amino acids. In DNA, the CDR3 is TGCGCCAGCAGCTTGTCCAGGGTGGAAGAGACCCAGTACTTC. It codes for CASSLSRVEETQYF.

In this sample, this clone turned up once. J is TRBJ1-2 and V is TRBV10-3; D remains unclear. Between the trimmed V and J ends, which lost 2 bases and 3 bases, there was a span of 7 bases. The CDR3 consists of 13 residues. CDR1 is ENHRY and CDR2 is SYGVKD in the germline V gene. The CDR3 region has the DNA TGTGCCATCAGTGAGCGGGGTCACTATGGCTACACCTTC. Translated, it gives CAISERGHYGYTF.

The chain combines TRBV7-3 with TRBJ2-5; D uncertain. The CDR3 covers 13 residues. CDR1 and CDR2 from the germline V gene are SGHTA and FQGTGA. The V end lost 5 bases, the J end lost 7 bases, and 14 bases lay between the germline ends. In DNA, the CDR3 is TGTGCCAGCAGCAGCCGGGTTGATGGGACCCAGTACTTC. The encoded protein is CASSSRVDGTQYF.

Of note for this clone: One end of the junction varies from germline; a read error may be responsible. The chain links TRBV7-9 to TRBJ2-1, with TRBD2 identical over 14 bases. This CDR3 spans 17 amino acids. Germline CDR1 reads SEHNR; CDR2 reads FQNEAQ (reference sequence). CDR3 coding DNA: TGTTCCAGCAGCGTCGCCGGGACTAGCGGGAGCTACAATGAGCAGTTCTTC. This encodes CSSSVAGTSGSYNEQFF.

The CDR3 loop is CASLTPRGNEKLFF. CDR3 nucleotides: TGTGCCAGTCTTACCCCTAGGGGAAATGAAAAACTGTTTTTT. The rearrangement uses TRBV28 and TRBJ1-4; tentatively, D is TRBD1 (5 bases). Trimming cost V 9 bases and J 5 bases, with 16 bases left between them. CDR3 length: 14 amino acids. The V gene's germline CDR1 is MDHEN and CDR2 SYDVKM.

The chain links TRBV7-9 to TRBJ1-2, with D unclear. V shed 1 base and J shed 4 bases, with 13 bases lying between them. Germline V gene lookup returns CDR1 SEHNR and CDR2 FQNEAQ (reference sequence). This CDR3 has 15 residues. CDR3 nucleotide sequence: TGTGCCAGCAGCTTAGGCCAGTCCGGGTTCTATGGCTACACCTTC. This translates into CASSLGQSGFYGYTF.

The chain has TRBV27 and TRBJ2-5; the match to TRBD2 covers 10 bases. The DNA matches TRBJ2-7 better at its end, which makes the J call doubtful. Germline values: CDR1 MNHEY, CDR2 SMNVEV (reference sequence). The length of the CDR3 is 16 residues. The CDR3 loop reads CASRSSGSFLINEQYF. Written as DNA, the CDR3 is TGTGCCAGCAGGTCTAGCGGGAGTTTTTTAATTAACGAGCAGTACTTC.

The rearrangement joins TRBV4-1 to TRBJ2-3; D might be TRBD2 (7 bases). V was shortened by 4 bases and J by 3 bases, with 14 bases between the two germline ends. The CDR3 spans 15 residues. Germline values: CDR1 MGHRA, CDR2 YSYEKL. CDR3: CASSLGGGLTDTQYF. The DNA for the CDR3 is TGCGCCAGCAGCCTGGGGGGGGGCCTAACAGATACGCAGTATTTT.

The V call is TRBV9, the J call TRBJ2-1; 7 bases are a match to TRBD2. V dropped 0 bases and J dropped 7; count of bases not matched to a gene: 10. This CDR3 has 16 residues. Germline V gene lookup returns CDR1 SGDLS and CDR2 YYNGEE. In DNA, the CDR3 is TGTGCCAGCAGCGTAGCTGGAGGGAGGGAGGGTAATGAGCAGTTCTTC. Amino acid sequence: CASSVAGGREGNEQFF.

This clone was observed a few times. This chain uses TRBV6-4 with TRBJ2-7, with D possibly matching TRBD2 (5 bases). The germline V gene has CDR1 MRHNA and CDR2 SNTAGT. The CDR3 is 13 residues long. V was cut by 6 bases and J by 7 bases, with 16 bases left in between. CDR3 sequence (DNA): TGTGCCAGCAGCGAAGGGCCGGGGAGAGAGCAGTACTTC. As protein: CASSEGPGREQYF.

The CDR3 sequence is CASEGADEQFF. The CDR3 DNA reads TGTGCCTCCGAGGGGGCAGATGAGCAGTTCTTC. This chain joins TRBV30 and TRBJ2-1, with TRBD1 matching over 7 bases. After removal of 7 bases from V and 8 bases from J, the junction contained 5 bases not matched to a gene. Germline lookup yields CDR1 GTSNPN and CDR2 SVGIG (reference sequence). The CDR3 covers 11 residues. Full variable domain (outside the CDR3, taken from reference TRBV30 and TRBJ2-1): SQTIHQWPATLVQPVGSPLSLECTVEGTSNPNLYWYRQAAGRGLQLLFYSVGIGQISSEVPQNLSASRPQDRQFILSSKKLLLSDSGFYLCASEGADEQFFGPGTRLTVL.

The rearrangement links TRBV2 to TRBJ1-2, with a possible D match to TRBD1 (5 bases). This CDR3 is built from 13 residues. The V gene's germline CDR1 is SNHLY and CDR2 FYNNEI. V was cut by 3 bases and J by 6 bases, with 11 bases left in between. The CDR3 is CASSDGAGNGYTF. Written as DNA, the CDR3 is TGTGCCAGCAGTGATGGGGCAGGGAATGGCTACACCTTC.

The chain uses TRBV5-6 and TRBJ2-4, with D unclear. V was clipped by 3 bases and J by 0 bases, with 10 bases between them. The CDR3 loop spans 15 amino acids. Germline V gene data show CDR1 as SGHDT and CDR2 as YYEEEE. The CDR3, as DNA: TGTGCCAGCAGCTCTAACGTGATAGCCAAAAACATTCAGTACTTC. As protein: CASSSNVIAKNIQYF.

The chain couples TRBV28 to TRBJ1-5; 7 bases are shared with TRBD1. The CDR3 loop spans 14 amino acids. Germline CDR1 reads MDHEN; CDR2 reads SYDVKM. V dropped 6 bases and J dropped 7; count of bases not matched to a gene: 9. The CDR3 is CASSPGTVGQPQHF. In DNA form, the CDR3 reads TGTGCCAGCAGCCCTGGGACAGTCGGCCAGCCCCAGCATTTT.

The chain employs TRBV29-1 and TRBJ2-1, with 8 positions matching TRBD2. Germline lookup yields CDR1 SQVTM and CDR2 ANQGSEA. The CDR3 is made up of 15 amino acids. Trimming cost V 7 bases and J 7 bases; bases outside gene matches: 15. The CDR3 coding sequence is TGCAGCGCCGGAACCGGGACTAGTGGCAGAAATGAGCAGTTCTTC. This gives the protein CSAGTGTSGRNEQFF.

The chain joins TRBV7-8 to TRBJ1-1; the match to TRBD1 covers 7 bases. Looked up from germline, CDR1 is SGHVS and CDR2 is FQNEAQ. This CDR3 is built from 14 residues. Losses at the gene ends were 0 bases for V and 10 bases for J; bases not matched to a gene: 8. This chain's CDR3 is CASSLAGPGGLAFF. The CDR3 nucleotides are TGTGCCAGCAGCTTAGCCGGGCCAGGGGGTCTAGCTTTCTTT.

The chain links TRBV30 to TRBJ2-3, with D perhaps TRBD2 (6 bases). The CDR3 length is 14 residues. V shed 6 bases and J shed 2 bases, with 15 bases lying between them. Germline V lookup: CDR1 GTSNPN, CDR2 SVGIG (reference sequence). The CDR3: CACRERVNTDTQYF. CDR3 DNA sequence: TGTGCCTGCCGGGAGCGGGTAAACACAGATACGCAGTATTTT.

The DNA for the CDR3 is TGTGCCAGCAGCCCAACTAGAGAGGCCAAAAACATTCAGTACTTC. It yields the protein CASSPTREAKNIQYF. The V call is TRBV5-4, the J call TRBJ2-4, with D possibly being TRBD2 (5 bases). CDR3 length: 15 residues. The germline V gene has CDR1 SGHNT and CDR2 YYREEE (reference sequence). Trimming took off 4 bases at V and 1 base at J, with 12 bases between the two ends.

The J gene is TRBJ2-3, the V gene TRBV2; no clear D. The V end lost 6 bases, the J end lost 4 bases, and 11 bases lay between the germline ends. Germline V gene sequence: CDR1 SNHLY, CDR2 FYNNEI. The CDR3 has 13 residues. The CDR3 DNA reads TGTGCCAGCAGGGCCGGAGCCGCAGATACGCAGTATTTT. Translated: CASRAGAADTQYF.

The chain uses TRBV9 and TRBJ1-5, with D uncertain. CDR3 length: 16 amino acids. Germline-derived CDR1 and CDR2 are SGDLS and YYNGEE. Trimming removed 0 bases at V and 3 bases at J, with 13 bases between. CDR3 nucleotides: TGTGCCAGCAGCGTAGGAATTCAGGCATCCAATCAGCCCCAGCATTTT. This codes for CASSVGIQASNQPQHF.

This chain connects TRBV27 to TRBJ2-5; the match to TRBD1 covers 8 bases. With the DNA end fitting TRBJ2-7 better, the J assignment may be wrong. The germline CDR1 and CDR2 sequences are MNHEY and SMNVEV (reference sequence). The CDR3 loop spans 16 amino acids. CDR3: CASSPRQGTYSYEQYF. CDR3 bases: TGTGCCAGCAGTCCGCGACAGGGGACTTACTCCTACGAGCAGTACTTC.

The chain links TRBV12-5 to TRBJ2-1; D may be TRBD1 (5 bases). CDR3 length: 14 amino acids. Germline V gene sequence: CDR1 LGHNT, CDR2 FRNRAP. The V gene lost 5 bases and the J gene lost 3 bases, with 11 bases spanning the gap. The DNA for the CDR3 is TGTGCTAGTGGTAGGGGCCGATACTACAATGAGCAGTTCTTC. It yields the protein CASGRGRYYNEQFF.